This T cell receptor (beta chain) was observed in a study of identifying expanded T cells in peripheral blood. Study outcomes and limitations: Differentially abundant clones: around 1.1 between replicates, about 16 at 2 to 3 weeks, less than 20 at four. Clone count variance between approximately 2-week samples rose with total template count.

The protocol was immunoSEQ multiplex PCR, while the TCRdb copy is restricted to in-frame clones and leaves out a portion. The sample holds tens of thousands of clones; 65% to 90% are singletons and the top ten take 13% to 15%. Collection occurred without any documented infections or immune events in donors. This clone was seen a few times. Antigen specificity is unknown. Sample: blood. The sequence was collected from a person aged 18 to 75 in good health.

The CDR3 nucleotides are TGTGCCAGCAGGCCGGAGGGTCGCGACCAAGAGACCCAGTACTTC. This codes for CASRPEGRDQETQYF. The rearrangement joins TRBV6-1 to TRBJ2-5; tentatively, D is TRBD2 (6 bases). V was shortened by 6 bases and J by 0 bases, with 14 bases between the two germline ends. The CDR3 has 15 residues. Germline loops: CDR1 MNHNS, CDR2 SASEGT.